This is a list of T cell receptor beta chains from one sample in a study of T cell responses to AZD1222 COVID-19 vaccine. Repertoires were generated with immunoSEQ multiplex PCR, while TCRdb's copy carries only in-frame clones and drops some. This repertoire shows 70,000 to 90,000 clones, approximately 90% found once; its top ten account for around 2%. The sample here was peripheral blood, taken on day 0 of AZD1222 vaccination. These receptors came from an adult in good health. The CDR3 runs from the conserved cysteine through the conserved F or W. Fields, in order: clone size, J gene, D gene, V gene, CDR3 DNA, CDR3 protein. The D gene is left open where the match is weak. Expanded clones are given a class, and other clones once, few, many or no size at all.

>NA|TRBJ1-3|NA|TRBV18
TGTGCCAGCTCACCATCGGACTACTCTGGAAACACCATATATTTT
CASSPSDYSGNTIYF
>NA|TRBJ2-2|NA|TRBV18
TGTGCCAGCTCCCAGGGGCAGTTAAAGACCGGGGAGCTGTTTTTT
CASSQGQLKTGELFF
>NA|TRBJ1-2|NA|TRBV14
TGTGCCAGCAGCCAGGGTAACTATGGCTACACCTTC
CASSQGNYGYTF
>NA|TRBJ2-1|NA|TRBV11-2
TGTGCCAGCACCACCCCCCCAGGGATCCCCGACAATGAGCAGTTCTTC
CASTTPPGIPDNEQFF
>once|TRBJ1-6|NA|TRBV3-1/TRBV3-2
TGTGCCAGCAGCCCCCGAGGTGTTTCACCCCTCCACTTT
CASSPRGVSPLHF
>NA|TRBJ2-1|NA|TRBV10-2
TGCGCCAGCACCCCCGGGAGTGGCTCCTACAATGAGCAGTTCTTC
CASTPGSGSYNEQFF
>NA|TRBJ1-6|NA|TRBV2
TGTGCCAGCAGTGAACGGGGGCGCGAAAATTCACCCCTCCACTTT
CASSERGRENSPLHF
>NA|TRBJ1-1|NA|TRBV10-1
TGCGCCAGCAGTGAGTCAGGATCGAATGAAGCTTTCTTT
CASSESGSNEAFF
>NA|TRBJ1-2|TRBD1|TRBV5-5
TGTGCCAGCAGGACGGACAGGGTTTATGGCTACACCTTC
CASRTDRVYGYTF
>NA|TRBJ2-1|TRBD2|TRBV28
TGTGCCAGCAGTCCCTGGACTAGCGGGAGGCCTAATGAGCAGTTCTTC
CASSPWTSGRPNEQFF
>NA|TRBJ1-6|NA|TRBV6-2/TRBV6-3
TGTGCCAGCAGTGGCGACGGAGATAATTCACCCCTCCACTTT
CASSGDGDNSPLHF
>NA|TRBJ2-7|TRBD2|TRBV7-2
TGTGCCAGCAGCGTTAGCGGGAGGGCCTGGGACTTC
CASSVSGRAWDF
>NA|TRBJ2-7|TRBD1|TRBV5-1
TGCGCCAGCAGCGGCTACCGGGACAGGGGCCGCGAGCAGTACTTC
CASSGYRDRGREQYF
>once|TRBJ2-7|NA|TRBV5-5
TGTGCCAGCAGCACCACGGAACAGTTCCTCTACGAGCAGTACTTC
CASSTTEQFLYEQYF
>NA|TRBJ2-3|TRBD1|TRBV30
TGTGCCTGGAGTACCCCGGGACAGGGGATGACAGATACGCAGTATTTT
CAWSTPGQGMTDTQYF
>NA|TRBJ2-1|TRBD2|TRBV15
TGTGCCACCAGCTTTGGGCGGAGCGGGAGGCCCAATGAGCAGTTCTTC
CATSFGRSGRPNEQFF
>NA|TRBJ1-4|NA|TRBV5-1
TGCGCCAGCAGCTTGGCCCTCCAGGGCTCGGCTGAAAAACTGTTTTTT
CASSLALQGSAEKLFF
>NA|TRBJ2-7|TRBD1|TRBV5-1
TGCGCCAGCGCGGACAGGCCCCCCGCCTACGAGCAGTACTTC
CASADRPPAYEQYF
>NA|TRBJ2-7|NA|TRBV6-5
TGTGCCAGCAGGAATCAGGGGGGCTCCTACGAGCAGTACTTC
CASRNQGGSYEQYF
>NA|TRBJ1-5|TRBD1|TRBV7-2
TGTGCCAGCAGCTCGGACAGGGTGAGCAATCAGCCCCAGCATTTT
CASSSDRVSNQPQHF
>NA|TRBJ2-7|NA|TRBV12-5
TGTGCTAGTGGCGGACGCAGCGCCGAGCAGTACTTC
CASGGRSAEQYF
>once|TRBJ1-4|NA|TRBV19
TGTGCCAGTAGTATATGGGGGGCGAACGTTGAAAAACTGTTTTTT
CASSIWGANVEKLFF
>NA|TRBJ1-5|NA|TRBV5-4
TGTGCCAGCAGCCGACTCCGGGACACCTATAGCAATCAGCCCCAGCATTTT
CASSRLRDTYSNQPQHF
>once|TRBJ1-1|NA|TRBV2
TGTGCCAGCGGCCGAGGGTCGGTGAACACTGAAGCTTTCTTT
CASGRGSVNTEAFF
>NA|TRBJ2-2|NA|TRBV9
TGTGCCAGCAGCACCACCGAGCTCCTGAACACCGGGGAGCTGTTTTTT
CASSTTELLNTGELFF
>NA|TRBJ1-1|TRBD1|TRBV6-5
TGTGCCAGCAGACGGACAGGGGACGGATGGGGGGCTTTCTTT
CASRRTGDGWGAFF
>NA|TRBJ1-6|NA|TRBV27
TGTGCCAGCAAAGAGGTGAACTCACCCCTCCACTTT
CASKEVNSPLHF
>NA|TRBJ1-2|NA|TRBV29-1
TGCAGCGTTGGGGGAGGTGGGACAAGTGGCTACACCTTC
CSVGGGGTSGYTF
>NA|TRBJ2-7|TRBD2|TRBV6-5
TGTGCCAGCAGTTATGGACTAGCGGGCTCCTACGAGCAGTACTTC
CASSYGLAGSYEQYF
>NA|TRBJ2-3|NA|TRBV27
TGTGCCAGCAGTTTAGTGGGGGTTGGCACAGATACGCAGTATTTT
CASSLVGVGTDTQYF
>NA|TRBJ1-1|NA|TRBV7-9
TGTGCCAGCACCATCGGGGACCCACGGTGGAACACTGAAGCTTTCTTT
CASTIGDPRWNTEAFF
>NA|TRBJ2-3|TRBD2|TRBV24-1
TGTGCCACCAGCGATTCGGGTAGGGGAGGGGATACGCAGTATTTT
CATSDSGRGGDTQYF
>NA|TRBJ2-7|NA|TRBV11-3
TGTGCCAGCTTCGGGCTTAACTACGAGCAGTACTTC
CASFGLNYEQYF
>NA|TRBJ1-3|NA|TRBV7-2
TGTGCCAGCAGCTCACAGGGTACTGGAAACACCATATATTTT
CASSSQGTGNTIYF
>NA|TRBJ2-2|NA|TRBV24-1
TGTGCCACCAGAGCGCCCCCCGCCGGGGCGAGGGAGCTGTTTTTT
CATRAPPAGARELFF
>NA|TRBJ1-6|NA|TRBV5-1
TGCGCCAGCAGCTTGTTGGACGGTTCACCCCTCCACTTT
CASSLLDGSPLHF
>NA|TRBJ1-1|TRBD1|TRBV6-1
TGTGCCAGCAGCCCGGGACAGGGGAACACTGAAGCTTTCTTT
CASSPGQGNTEAFF
>NA|TRBJ1-2|TRBD1|TRBV12-3/TRBV12-4
TGTGCCAGCAGTCTAAGCTACAGGGGAGGCTACACCTTC
CASSLSYRGGYTF
>NA|TRBJ2-5|NA|TRBV18
TGTGCCAGCTCACTACAGGGAGGAGAGACCCAGTACTTC
CASSLQGGETQYF
>NA|TRBJ2-3|NA|TRBV12-2
TGTGCAAGTCCCCGGGGAAGCACACAGGATACGCAGTATTTT
CASPRGSTQDTQYF
>NA|TRBJ1-5|NA|TRBV7-2
TGTGCCAGCAGCTTAGTTGAGGGGAGCAATCAGCCCCAGCATTTT
CASSLVEGSNQPQHF
>few|TRBJ2-1|NA|TRBV6-5
TGTGCCAGCAGGGCCGGGGGCAACAATGAGCAGTTCTTC
CASRAGGNNEQFF